This TCR beta chain derives from a study of radiation and T cells in renal cell carcinoma. The wider study: Nephrectomy followed 15 Gy stereotactic body radiation by 4 weeks.

Time point indicated: blood 2 weeks post-SBRT. Treatment reported: 15 Gy SBRT to primary tumor, nephrectomy 4 weeks later. Blood was sampled at baseline, 2 weeks and 4 weeks after SBRT. This renal cell carcinoma was of the clear cell type. The repertoire was sequenced with immunoSEQ multiplex PCR; TCRdb's copy has only in-frame clones and lacks some. The table includes 45,000 to 55,000 clones, about 80% detected once. V lost 0 bases and J lost 1, with 8 bases in between. Germline lookup yields CDR1 SGDLS and CDR2 YYNGEE. The CDR3 has 15 amino acids. The clonotype originates from a woman in her seventies with renal cell carcinoma. The chain has TRBV9 and TRBJ1-5; D unresolved. Sequenced material: blood, taken from a patient whose treatment included radiotherapy and nephrectomy. This CDR3 is CASSVGQDSNQPQHF. The CDR3 region has the DNA TGTGCCAGCAGCGTAGGGCAGGACAGCAATCAGCCCCAGCATTTT.